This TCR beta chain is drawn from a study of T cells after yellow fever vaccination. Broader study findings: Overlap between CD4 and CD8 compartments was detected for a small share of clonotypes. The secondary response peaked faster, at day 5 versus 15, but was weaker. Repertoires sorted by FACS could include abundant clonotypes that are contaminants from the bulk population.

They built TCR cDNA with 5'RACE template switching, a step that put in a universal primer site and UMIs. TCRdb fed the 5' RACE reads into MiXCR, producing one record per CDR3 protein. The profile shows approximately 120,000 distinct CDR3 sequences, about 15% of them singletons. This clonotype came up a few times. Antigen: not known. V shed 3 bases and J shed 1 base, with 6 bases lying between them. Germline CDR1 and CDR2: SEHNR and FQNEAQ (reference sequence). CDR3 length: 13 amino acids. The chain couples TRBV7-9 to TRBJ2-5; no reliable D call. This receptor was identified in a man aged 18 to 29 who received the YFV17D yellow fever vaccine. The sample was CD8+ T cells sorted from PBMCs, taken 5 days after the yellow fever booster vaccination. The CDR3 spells CASSLAAQETQYF. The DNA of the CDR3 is TGTGCCAGCAGCTTGGCAGCCCAAGAGACCCAGTACTTC.